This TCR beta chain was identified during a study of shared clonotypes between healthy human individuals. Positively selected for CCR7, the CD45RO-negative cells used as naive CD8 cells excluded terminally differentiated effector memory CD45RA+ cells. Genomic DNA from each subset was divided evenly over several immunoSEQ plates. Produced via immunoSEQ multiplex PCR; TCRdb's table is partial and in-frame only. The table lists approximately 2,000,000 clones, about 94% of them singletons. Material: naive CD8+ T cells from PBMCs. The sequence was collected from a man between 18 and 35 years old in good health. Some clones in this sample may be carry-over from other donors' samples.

CDR3 in DNA: TGTGCCAGCGGTGCTCACTCTGGGGCCAACGTCCTGACTTTC. Amino acid sequence: CASGAHSGANVLTF. This chain links TRBV2 with TRBJ2-6; D is undetermined. The CDR3 is 14 amino acids. CDR1 and CDR2 from the germline V gene are SNHLY and FYNNEI. V lost 8 bases and J 0 bases, leaving 8 bases between the germline ends.